Shown below are 28 T cell receptor beta chains from a single sample sequenced in a study of Ad26.COV2.S vaccination and SARS-CoV-2 variants. Treatment denoted: around 19 received Ad26.COV2.S at low or high dose, single or two shots; about 5 received placebo; per-sample allocation not given. At day 63 after the first vaccine or placebo injection, samples were drawn. The method was immunoSEQ multiplex PCR; TCRdb's version includes in-frame clones alone and lacks a portion of them. The sample lists 410,000 or so clones; around 90% were seen once. Material: peripheral blood, obtained in a trial of Ad26.COV2.S vaccine versus placebo. The source of these receptors is a person between 18 and 65 years old who received the Ad26.COV2.S COVID-19 vaccine or a placebo.

CDR3 amino acids: CASYAIGDGKTEAFF. CDR3 nucleotide sequence: TGTGCCAGCTACGCTATTGGGGATGGTAAGACTGAAGCTTTCTTT. The chain is built from TRBV6-5 and TRBJ1-1, with D unresolved. The CDR3 consists of 15 residues. V was clipped by 8 bases and J by 5 bases, with 21 bases between them. The germline V gene encodes CDR1 MNHEY and CDR2 SVGAGI.

This chain joins TRBV19 and TRBJ2-7; TRBD1 is a possible D gene (6 bases). The CDR3 consists of 14 residues. The V gene's germline CDR1 is LNHDA and CDR2 SQIVND (reference sequence). The germline V and J ends were trimmed by 5 bases and 1 base, with 12 bases remaining between them. The CDR3 here is CASSGQGFSYEQYF. DNA of the CDR3: TGTGCCAGTAGTGGGCAGGGGTTTTCCTACGAGCAGTACTTC.

The chain couples TRBV7-2 to TRBJ2-1, with TRBD2 identical over 9 bases. The CDR3 is made up of 16 amino acids. The ends lost 1 base at V and 7 bases at J; junction bases unmatched: 8. CDR1 and CDR2 from the germline V gene are SGHTA and FQGNSA. CDR3 residues: CASSLVVLAGWNEQFF. The CDR3 DNA is TGTGCCAGCAGCTTAGTCGTTCTAGCGGGATGGAATGAGCAGTTCTTC.

This clone was observed a handful of times. This rearrangement joins TRBV19 to TRBJ2-7, with D perhaps TRBD1 (6 bases). Germline V CDR1 and CDR2: LNHDA, SQIVND (reference sequence). This CDR3 region has 15 residues. V lost 6 bases and J lost 3, with 18 bases in between. CDR3 in amino acids: CASSKTGSPFYEQYF. The CDR3 DNA is TGTGCCAGTAGCAAAACAGGGAGCCCCTTCTACGAGCAGTACTTC.

The rearrangement uses TRBV6-5 and TRBJ1-1; possibly TRBD1 for D (5 bases). CDR1 and CDR2 (germline): MNHEY, SVGAGI. The V end lost 0 bases, the J end lost 4 bases, and 12 bases lay between the germline ends. CDR3 length: 15 amino acids. The CDR3 loop is CASSYSWGTGTEAFF. The CDR3 DNA reads as TGTGCCAGCAGTTACTCGTGGGGCACGGGCACTGAAGCTTTCTTT.

The chain has TRBV7-6 and TRBJ1-5; D unclear. The CDR3 is 16 residues long. Trimming shortened V by 5 bases and J by 4 bases, and 18 bases separated the two germline ends. CDR1 is SGHVS and CDR2 is FNYEAQ in the germline V gene. This CDR3 reads CASSPGSTSANQPQHF. The CDR3 DNA follows: TGTGCCAGCAGCCCGGGGTCAACGTCCGCGAATCAGCCCCAGCATTTT.

This chain joins TRBV6-5 and TRBJ1-1; perhaps TRBD1 as D (5 bases). Germline values: CDR1 MNHEY, CDR2 SVGAGI. The CDR3 runs to 13 residues. Trimming took off 4 bases at V and 7 bases at J, with 13 bases between the two ends. In DNA form, the CDR3 reads TGTGCCAGCAGTTTTCCAGGGAGTTTTGAAGCTTTCTTT. This encodes CASSFPGSFEAFF.

With regard to this clone: Relative to the germline gene, one junction end is altered; a read error may explain this. The chain carries TRBV7-9 and TRBJ2-7; weak D call: TRBD2 (5 bases). The CDR3 totals 14 residues. The germline gives CDR1 SEHNR, CDR2 FQNEAQ (reference sequence). The CDR3 is CASTLGGSPYEQYF. DNA for the CDR3: TGTGCCAGCACCTTAGGCGGGTCCCCCTACGAGCAGTACTTC.

This clone has only one observation. The rearrangement uses TRBV7-9 and TRBJ2-5; no reliable D call. Germline V lookup: CDR1 SEHNR, CDR2 FQNEAQ (reference sequence). Between the trimmed V and J ends, which lost 4 bases and 5 bases, there was a span of 17 bases. The CDR3 loop spans 15 amino acids. In DNA, the CDR3 is TGTGCCAGCAGCTCCCCTTACATACAGAGGGAGACCCAGTACTTC. It codes for CASSSPYIQRETQYF. The full variable domain, in which reference TRBV7-9 and TRBJ2-5 provide the parts outside the CDR3, is DTGVSQNPRHKITKRGQNVTFRCDPISEHNRLYWYRQTLGQGPEFLTYFQNEAQLEKSRLLSDRFSAERPKGSFSTLEIQRTEQGDSAMYLCASSSPYIQRETQYFGPGTRLLVL.

The genes are TRBV23-1 and TRBJ2-7; D not certain. TRBV23-1 is sorted into the ORF group, with uncertain function. Trimming took 2 bases from V and 2 from J, leaving 7 bases between them. The CDR3 contains 13 residues. The CDR3: CASSQRSPYEQYF. DNA of the CDR3: TGCGCCAGCAGTCAACGGAGTCCCTACGAGCAGTACTTC.

V usage is TRBV6-8 and J usage is TRBJ2-7, with TRBD1 matching over 12 bases. Germline V gene lookup returns CDR1 MNHGY and CDR2 SAAAGT. This CDR3 has 18 residues. V was pared by 11 bases and J by 3 bases, with 20 bases of the junction left unmatched. The CDR3 sequence is CACPPPGDRGHFYYEQYF. CDR3 DNA sequence: TGTGCCTGCCCCCCCCCGGGGGACAGGGGGCATTTCTACTACGAGCAGTACTTC.

As to this clone: Its ends do not fully match the called genes, so a read error is possible. The CDR3 DNA follows: TGTGCCAGCAGCCTAGCGGAGGGATTGCGGGATACGCAGTATTTT. Its translation is CASSLAEGLRDTQYF. The V gene is TRBV7-9, the J gene TRBJ2-3, with TRBD2 matching over 7 bases. The CDR3 spans 15 residues. Germline loops: CDR1 SEHNR, CDR2 FQNEAQ (reference sequence).

This chain uses TRBV7-2 with TRBJ1-2; TRBD1 might be the D (5 bases). CDR3 length equals 15 residues. Trimming stripped 5 bases from V and 8 bases from J, with 21 bases between. The germline V gene has CDR1 SGHTA and CDR2 FQGNSA. The CDR3 spells CASSQDGGGIRGYTF. CDR3 bases: TGTGCCAGCAGCCAGGACGGGGGGGGTATCAGAGGCTACACCTTC.

This chain joins TRBV5-5 and TRBJ2-4; the match to TRBD2 covers 10 bases. The germline gives CDR1 SGHKS, CDR2 YYEKEE (reference sequence). The CDR3 spans 17 residues. Germline trimming cut 3 bases from V and 5 bases from J; bases unmatched to any gene: 11. Here the CDR3 DNA reads TGTGCCAGCAGCTCACCAGAGCGGGAGGGCCTCGAAAACATTCAGTACTTC. It specifies CASSSPEREGLENIQYF.

The chain uses TRBV7-9 and TRBJ2-7; D unclear. The CDR3 is made up of 14 amino acids. The V gene's germline CDR1 is SEHNR and CDR2 FQNEAQ (reference sequence). V was clipped by 2 bases and J by 2 bases, with 10 bases between them. CDR3 DNA: TGTGCCAGCAGCTTAAGCCTGCTCCCCTACGAGCAGTACTTC. Translated: CASSLSLLPYEQYF.

V gene TRBV6-2 or TRBV6-3 combines with J gene TRBJ2-1; 13 nucleotides match TRBD2. Germline-derived CDR1 and CDR2 are MNHEY and SVGEGT. The trim removed 5 bases at V and 3 bases at J, leaving 4 bases unmatched. CDR3 size: 16 residues. The CDR3 region has the DNA TGTGCCAGCAGTACGCGGACTAGCGGGAGCTACAATGAGCAGTTCTTC. Translating it yields CASSTRTSGSYNEQFF.

The chain combines TRBV5-1 with TRBJ2-5, with 14 nucleotides matching TRBD2. Unmatched junction bases numbered 8, after V lost 3 bases and J lost 4 bases. Germline V lookup: CDR1 SGHRS, CDR2 YFSETQ. The CDR3 has 17 amino acids. The chain's CDR3 is CASSSGLAGEAGETQYF. CDR3 sequence (DNA): TGCGCCAGCAGCTCGGGACTAGCGGGAGAGGCCGGAGAGACCCAGTACTTC.

V and J are TRBV5-4 and TRBJ1-2, with TRBD1 matching 8 bases. The CDR3 length is 16 residues. J was trimmed by 2 bases and V by 2 bases; bases with no gene match: 8. From germline, CDR1 is SGHNT and CDR2 YYREEE (reference sequence). CDR3 coding DNA: TGTGCCAGCAGCTTAGGACAGGGTGAGGTCAACTATGGCTACACCTTC. Amino acid sequence: CASSLGQGEVNYGYTF.

This clone has only one observation. The chain is built from TRBV5-4 and TRBJ2-7; tentative D call: TRBD2 (7 bases). V was pared by 0 bases and J by 2 bases, with 15 bases between. This CDR3 is 16 amino acids long. Germline V gives CDR1 SGHNT, CDR2 YYREEE (reference sequence). CDR3 sequence: CASSLGAGEGAYEQYF. The CDR3 region has the DNA TGTGCCAGCAGCTTGGGTGCAGGGGAGGGTGCCTACGAGCAGTACTTC.

The chain couples TRBV7-2 to TRBJ2-3; D is possibly TRBD1 or TRBD2 (6 bases each). Trimming pared 3 bases from V and 6 bases from J, leaving 10 bases between. CDR3 length equals 13 residues. CDR1 and CDR2 from the germline V gene are SGHTA and FQGNSA. For the CDR3, the DNA is TGTGCCAGCAGCTTTGGAGGGGGGGATACGCAGTATTTT. Its protein product is CASSFGGGDTQYF.

The chain joins TRBV24-1 to TRBJ2-1; unclear D gene. The CDR3 runs to 13 residues. Trimming shortened V by 7 bases and J by 7 bases, and 13 bases separated the two germline ends. Germline V gives CDR1 KGHDR, CDR2 SFDVKD. The CDR3 DNA reads TGTGCCACCAGACCGGGTCTACGGAATGAGCAGTTCTTC. Protein: CATRPGLRNEQFF.

This chain uses TRBV6-5 with TRBJ1-1; TRBD1 is a possible D gene (5 bases). The CDR3 sequence is 12 residues long. The V gene's germline CDR1 is MNHEY and CDR2 SVGAGI. Trimming removed 3 bases at V and 11 bases at J, with 13 bases between. The CDR3 region is CASSYGTRPAFF. The CDR3 DNA is TGTGCCAGCAGTTATGGGACGAGACCTGCTTTCTTT.

This chain joins TRBV5-5 and TRBJ1-5; TRBD1 matches 10 bases. The trim removed 4 bases at V and 6 bases at J, leaving 7 bases unmatched. Germline loops: CDR1 SGHKS, CDR2 YYEKEE (reference sequence). The CDR3 is 15 amino acids. The CDR3 DNA reads as TGTGCCAGCAGCCGGACAGGGGGTGTGGGTCAGCCCCAGCATTTT. It codes for CASSRTGGVGQPQHF.

The chain uses TRBV30 and TRBJ1-4; 12 bases align to TRBD1. The CDR3 length is 17 residues. Unmatched junction bases numbered 11, after V lost 1 base and J lost 8 bases. CDR1 and CDR2 (germline): GTSNPN, SVGIG (reference sequence). DNA of the CDR3: TGTGCCTGGAGTGAGGGGACAGGGGGCTCACGGGACGAAAAACTGTTTTTT. Its protein product is CAWSEGTGGSRDEKLFF.

The chain is built from TRBV27 and TRBJ2-7; 8 bases line up with TRBD1. V lost 4 bases to trimming and J lost 3 bases; unmatched junction nucleotides: 11. The CDR3 runs to 16 residues. Germline V lookup: CDR1 MNHEY, CDR2 SMNVEV (reference sequence). The CDR3 DNA sequence: TGTGCCAGCAGTTGGATAGTGGGACAGGACTTCTACGAGCAGTACTTC. Its translation is CASSWIVGQDFYEQYF.

This clone came up once. The chain uses TRBV5-6 and TRBJ2-7; TRBD2 is a possible D gene (6 bases). The CDR3 has 14 amino acids. The germline gives CDR1 SGHDT, CDR2 YYEEEE. V was trimmed by 7 bases and J by 2 bases, leaving 16 bases between them. The CDR3 protein is CASRSGQRTYEQYF. The CDR3 DNA reads TGTGCCAGCCGAAGCGGGCAGAGAACCTACGAGCAGTACTTC.

The chain has TRBV5-4 and TRBJ1-1; D not certain. The ends were cut back, 6 bases at V and 7 bases at J, with 19 bases in the middle. Looked up from germline, CDR1 is SGHNT and CDR2 is YYREEE (reference sequence). The CDR3 runs 14 residues. The CDR3 loop is CASTFLRSPHEAFF. Written as DNA, the CDR3 is TGTGCCAGCACCTTTTTGCGGTCCCCTCATGAAGCTTTCTTT.

The V and J genes are TRBV4-3 and TRBJ2-1; D gene ambiguous. The germline V gene encodes CDR1 LGHNA and CDR2 YSLEER. This CDR3 spans 14 amino acids. V was trimmed by 4 bases and J by 6 bases, leaving 13 bases between them. CDR3 residues: CASSPGTTGNEQFF. CDR3 nucleotide sequence: TGCGCCAGCAGCCCCGGTACGACTGGCAATGAGCAGTTCTTC.